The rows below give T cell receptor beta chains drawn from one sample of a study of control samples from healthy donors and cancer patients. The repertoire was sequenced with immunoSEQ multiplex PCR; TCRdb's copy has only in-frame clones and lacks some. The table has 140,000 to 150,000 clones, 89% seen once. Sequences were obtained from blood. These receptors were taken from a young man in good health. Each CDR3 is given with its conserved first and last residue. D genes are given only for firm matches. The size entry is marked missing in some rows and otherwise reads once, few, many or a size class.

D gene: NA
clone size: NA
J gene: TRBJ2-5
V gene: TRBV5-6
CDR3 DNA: TGTGCCAGCAGCTTGGAAGAGGCAGGGTCAGAAGAGACCCAGTACTTC
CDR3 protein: CASSLEEAGSEETQYF

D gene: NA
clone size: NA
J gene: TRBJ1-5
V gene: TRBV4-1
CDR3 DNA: TGCGCCAGCAGCCAAGTCGTGGTGGGGGCCCCCCCTAAGCCCCAGCATTTT
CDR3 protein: CASSQVVVGAPPKPQHF

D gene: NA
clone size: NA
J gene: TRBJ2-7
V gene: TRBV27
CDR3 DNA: TGTGCCAGCAGTTACTCACGCACCTCCTACGAGCAGTACTTC
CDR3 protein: CASSYSRTSYEQYF

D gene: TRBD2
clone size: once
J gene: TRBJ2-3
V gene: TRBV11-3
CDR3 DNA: TGTGCCAGCAGTCTAGAGGGACTAGCGGGAAGTACGCAGTATTTT
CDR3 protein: CASSLEGLAGSTQYF

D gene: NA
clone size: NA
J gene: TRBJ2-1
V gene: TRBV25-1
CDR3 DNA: TGTGCCAGCAGTAATTCGGGGAAGCACAATGAGCAGTTCTTC
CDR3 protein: CASSNSGKHNEQFF

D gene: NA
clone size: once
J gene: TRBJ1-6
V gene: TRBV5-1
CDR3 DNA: TGCGCCAGCAGCTTGGCCTCCCCCATGGGCAATTCACCCCTCCACTTT
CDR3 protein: CASSLASPMGNSPLHF

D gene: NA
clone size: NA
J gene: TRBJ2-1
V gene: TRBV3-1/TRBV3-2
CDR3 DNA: TGTGCCAGCAGCCAAGATCAGGGGGAGGGCCCAAAAAACAATGAGCAGTTCTTC
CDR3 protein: CASSQDQGEGPKNNEQFF

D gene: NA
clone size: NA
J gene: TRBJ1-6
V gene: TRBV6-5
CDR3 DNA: TGTGCCAGCAGTACGGACCTTAATTCACCCCTCCACTTT
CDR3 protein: CASSTDLNSPLHF

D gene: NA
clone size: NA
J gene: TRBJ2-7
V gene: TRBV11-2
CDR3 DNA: TGTGCCAGCAGCCCCTCCAGTGGGCAGGTTACCTACGAGCAGTACTTC
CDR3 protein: CASSPSSGQVTYEQYF

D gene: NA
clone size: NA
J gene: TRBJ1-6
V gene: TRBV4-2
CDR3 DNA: TGTGCCAGCAGCCAAGAGGAGGGTTCACCCCTCCACTTT
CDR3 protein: CASSQEEGSPLHF

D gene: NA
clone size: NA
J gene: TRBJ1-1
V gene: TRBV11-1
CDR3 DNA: TGTGCCAGCAGCTTAGCGTACTCGAGCTTCGTACAGCGCGGTGAAGCTTTCTTT
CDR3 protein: CASSLAYSSFVQRGEAFF

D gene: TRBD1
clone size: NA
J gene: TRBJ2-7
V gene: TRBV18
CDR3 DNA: TGTGCCAGCTCACCCCAGGCAGGGGGCTACGAGCAGTACTTC
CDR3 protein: CASSPQAGGYEQYF

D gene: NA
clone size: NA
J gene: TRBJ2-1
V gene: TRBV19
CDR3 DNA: TGTGCCAGTCAATCGGGGCCCAGCTCCTACAATGAGCAGTTCTTC
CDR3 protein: CASQSGPSSYNEQFF

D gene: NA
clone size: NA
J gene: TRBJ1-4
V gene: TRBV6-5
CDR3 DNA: TGTGCCAGCATTAGGGATCGGAGAGAAAAACTGTTTTTT
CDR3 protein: CASIRDRREKLFF

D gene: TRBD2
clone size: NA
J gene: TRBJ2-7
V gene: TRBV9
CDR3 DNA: TGTGCCAGCAGCGTAGGGATAGCGGGGGGGTTTCCCTACGAGCAGTACTTC
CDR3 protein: CASSVGIAGGFPYEQYF

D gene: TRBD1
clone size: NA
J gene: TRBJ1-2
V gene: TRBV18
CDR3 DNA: TGTGCCAGCTCACAAGACCCGGGACAGCCCTATGGCTACACCTTC
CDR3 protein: CASSQDPGQPYGYTF

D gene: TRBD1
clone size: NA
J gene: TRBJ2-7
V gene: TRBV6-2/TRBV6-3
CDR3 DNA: TGTGCCAGCAGCTCCCGGGACAGCAAAACACTAACCTACGAGCAGTACTTC
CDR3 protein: CASSSRDSKTLTYEQYF

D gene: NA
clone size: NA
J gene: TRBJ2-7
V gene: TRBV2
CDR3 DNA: TGTGCCAGCAGTGAGAGGGCAGCCTACGAGCAGTACTTC
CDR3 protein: CASSERAAYEQYF

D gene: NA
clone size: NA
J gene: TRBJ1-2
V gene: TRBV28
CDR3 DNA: TGTGCCAGCAGTTTACACTCTAACTATGGCTACACCTTC
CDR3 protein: CASSLHSNYGYTF

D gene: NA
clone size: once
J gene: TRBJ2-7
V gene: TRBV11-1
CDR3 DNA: TGTGCCAGCAGTTCGGGGGACGAGCAGTACTTC
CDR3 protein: CASSSGDEQYF

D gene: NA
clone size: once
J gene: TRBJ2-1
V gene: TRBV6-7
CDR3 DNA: TGTGCCAGCAGTTATGGGGGCGCGGCGCTCGATGAGCAGTTCTTC
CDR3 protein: CASSYGGAALDEQFF

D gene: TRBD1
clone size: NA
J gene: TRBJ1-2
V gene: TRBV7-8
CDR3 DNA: TGTGCCAGCAGCTACAGGGGGCCCTATGGCTACACCTTC
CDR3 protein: CASSYRGPYGYTF

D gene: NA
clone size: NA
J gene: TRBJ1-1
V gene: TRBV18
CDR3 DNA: TGTGCCAGCTCACCCGGGGGGCCCTATGAAGCTTTCTTT
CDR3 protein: CASSPGGPYEAFF

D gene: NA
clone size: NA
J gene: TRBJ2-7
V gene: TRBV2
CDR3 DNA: TGTGCCAGCAGTTTACTAAGCTACGAGCAGTACTTC
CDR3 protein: CASSLLSYEQYF

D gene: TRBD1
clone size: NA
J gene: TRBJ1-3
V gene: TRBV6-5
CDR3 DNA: TGTGCCAGCAGACTCGACAGGGCTGGAAACACCATATATTTT
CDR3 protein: CASRLDRAGNTIYF

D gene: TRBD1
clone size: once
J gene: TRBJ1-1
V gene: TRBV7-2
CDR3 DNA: TGTGCCAGCAGCTACTGGGACAGGGGGTCGGGTGAAGCTTTCTTT
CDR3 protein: CASSYWDRGSGEAFF

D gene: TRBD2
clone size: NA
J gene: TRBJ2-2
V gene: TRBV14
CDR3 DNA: TGTGCCAGCAGCCAAGGACTAGCGTCAGAGCGGCACCGGGGAGCTGTTTTT
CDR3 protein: CASSQGLASERHRGAVF

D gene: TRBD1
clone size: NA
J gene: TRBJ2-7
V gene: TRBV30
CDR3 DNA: TGTGCCTGGAGTGGACAGGGGGTACTTGGGCAGTACTTC
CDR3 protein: CAWSGQGVLGQYF

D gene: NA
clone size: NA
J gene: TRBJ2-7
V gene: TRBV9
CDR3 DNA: TGTGCCAGCAGCGCACCACAGGGTTACGAGCAGTACTTC
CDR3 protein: CASSAPQGYEQYF

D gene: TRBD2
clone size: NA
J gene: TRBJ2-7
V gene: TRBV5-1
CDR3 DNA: TGCGCCAGCAGCTTGGCCCCGGGGGGGGTATCCTACGAGCAGTACTTC
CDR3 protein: CASSLAPGGVSYEQYF

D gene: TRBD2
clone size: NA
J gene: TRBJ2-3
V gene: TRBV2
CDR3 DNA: TGTGCCAGCAAACGACTAGCATCCGATACGCAGTATTTT
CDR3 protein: CASKRLASDTQYF

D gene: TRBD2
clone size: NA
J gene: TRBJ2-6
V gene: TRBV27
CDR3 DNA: TGTGCCAGCAGCTGGGGGGGGACCGGGGCCAACGTCCTGACTTTC
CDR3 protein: CASSWGGTGANVLTF

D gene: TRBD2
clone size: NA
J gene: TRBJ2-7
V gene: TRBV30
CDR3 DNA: TGTGCCTGGAGTGTAGTTTCTAGCGGGAGTTCCGAGCAGTACTTC
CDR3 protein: CAWSVVSSGSSEQYF

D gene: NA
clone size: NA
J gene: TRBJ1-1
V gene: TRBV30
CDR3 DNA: TGTGCCTGGAAGATGGGGTGGGACACTGAAGCTTTCTTT
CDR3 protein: CAWKMGWDTEAFF

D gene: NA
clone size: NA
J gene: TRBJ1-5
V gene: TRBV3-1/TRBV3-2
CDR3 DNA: TGTGCCAGCAGCCAAGGACATTTTTCTCAGCCCCAGCATTTT
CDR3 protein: CASSQGHFSQPQHF

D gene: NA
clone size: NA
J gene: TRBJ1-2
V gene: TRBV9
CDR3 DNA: TGTGCCAGCAGCGTCCGCCCCCCCGGGCCCCCTGCCGCCTTC
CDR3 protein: CASSVRPPGPPAAF

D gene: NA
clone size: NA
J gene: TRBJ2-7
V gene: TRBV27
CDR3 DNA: TGTGCCAGCAGAGCAGGGAGAAGCTCCTACGAGCAGTACTTC
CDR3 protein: CASRAGRSSYEQYF

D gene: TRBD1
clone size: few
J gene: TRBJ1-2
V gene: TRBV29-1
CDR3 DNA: TGCAGCGCAAGGACAGGGGGCGCCGACTATGGCTACACCTTC
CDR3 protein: CSARTGGADYGYTF

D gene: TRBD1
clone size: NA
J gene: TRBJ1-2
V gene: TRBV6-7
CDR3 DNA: TGTGCCAGCAGCCCAACGTACAGGGGGCGACGCTTTCATGGCTACACCTTC
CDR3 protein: CASSPTYRGRRFHGYTF

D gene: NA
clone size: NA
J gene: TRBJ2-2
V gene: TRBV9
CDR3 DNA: TGTGCCAGCAGCGCCCGGGGGACCGGGGAGCTGTTTTTT
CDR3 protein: CASSARGTGELFF

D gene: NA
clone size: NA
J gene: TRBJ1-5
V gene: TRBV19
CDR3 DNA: NA
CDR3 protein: CASSTFGPGDGETQHF

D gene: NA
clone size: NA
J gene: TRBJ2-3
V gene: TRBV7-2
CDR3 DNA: TGTGCCAGCAGCCTAAGACAGGGTCGGGGGTGGACAGATACGCAGTATTTT
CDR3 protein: CASSLRQGRGWTDTQYF

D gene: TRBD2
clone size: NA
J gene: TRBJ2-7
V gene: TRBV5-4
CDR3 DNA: TGTGCCAGCAGCCCAACTAGCGGGAGCATGAACGAGCAGTACTTC
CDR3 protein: CASSPTSGSMNEQYF

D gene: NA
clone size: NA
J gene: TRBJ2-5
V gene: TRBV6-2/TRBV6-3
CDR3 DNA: TGTGCCAGCAGACCTTATAGGGCTCCGCAAGAGACCCAGTACTTC
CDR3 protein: CASRPYRAPQETQYF

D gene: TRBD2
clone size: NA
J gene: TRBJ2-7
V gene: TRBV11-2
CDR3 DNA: TGTGCCAGCAGCTTAGTTTTGTCTAGCGGTTCCTACGAGCAGTACTTC
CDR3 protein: CASSLVLSSGSYEQYF

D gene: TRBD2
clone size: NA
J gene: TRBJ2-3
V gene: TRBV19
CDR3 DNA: TGTGCCAGTAGTAAGACTAGCAGACTTCCCTTTGATACGCAGTATTTT
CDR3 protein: CASSKTSRLPFDTQYF

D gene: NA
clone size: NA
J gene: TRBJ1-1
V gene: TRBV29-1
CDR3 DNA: TGCAGCGTTGAAGGTATGGGGAGAGACACTGAAGCTTTCTTT
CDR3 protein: CSVEGMGRDTEAFF

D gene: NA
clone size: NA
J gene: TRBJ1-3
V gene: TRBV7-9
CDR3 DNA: TGTGCCAGCAGCTTACTGGGGACCTCTGGAAACACCATATATTTT
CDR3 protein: CASSLLGTSGNTIYF

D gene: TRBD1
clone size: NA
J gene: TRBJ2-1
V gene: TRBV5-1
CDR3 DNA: TGCGCCAGCAGCTTGGGGACAGGGGAATCGAATGAGCAGTTCTTC
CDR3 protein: CASSLGTGESNEQFF

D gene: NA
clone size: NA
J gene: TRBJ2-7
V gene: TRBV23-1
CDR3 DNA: TGCGCCAGCAGTCAACGCGAAGACAGGAATGCCTACGAGCAGTACTTC
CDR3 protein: CASSQREDRNAYEQYF

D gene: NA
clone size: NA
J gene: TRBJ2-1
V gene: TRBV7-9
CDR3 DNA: TGTGCCAGCAGCCCCAGGTTGGGGAACCACAATGAGCAGTTCTTC
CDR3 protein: CASSPRLGNHNEQFF

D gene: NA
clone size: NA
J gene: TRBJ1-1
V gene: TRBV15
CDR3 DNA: TGTGCCACCAGCAGGTCGACAGGCGGTAACACTGAAGCTTTCTTT
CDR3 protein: CATSRSTGGNTEAFF

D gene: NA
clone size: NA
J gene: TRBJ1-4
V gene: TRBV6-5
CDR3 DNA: TGTGCCAGCAGTTTAAACAGGGCTAGGGGTGAAAAACTGTTTTTT
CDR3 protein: CASSLNRARGEKLFF

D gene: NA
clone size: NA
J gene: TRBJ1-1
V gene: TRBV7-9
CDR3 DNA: TGTGCCAGCAGCTTATCAAATTTCAACACTGAAGCTTTCTTT
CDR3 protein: CASSLSNFNTEAFF

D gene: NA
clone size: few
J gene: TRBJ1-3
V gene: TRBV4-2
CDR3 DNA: TGTGCCAGCAGCCAAACGTCGACCAACACCATATATTTT
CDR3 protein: CASSQTSTNTIYF